Sequencing of this T cell receptor (beta chain) was carried out in a study of monozygotic twins with inflammatory bowel disease. The study's findings and limits: Individual T cell subtypes were not distinguishable. Evidence did not back any single strong signal or clonotype linked to IBD. IBD patients exhibited fewer clonotypes shared with other individuals than healthy twins, particularly with disease activity.

Researchers used template switching to add UMIs featuring a 6-nucleotide sample barcode. TCRdb re-called the 5' RACE reads, yielding one record per CDR3 amino acid sequence without DNA. The specimen's table records more than 120,000 distinct CDR3 sequences. The CDR3 runs to 14 residues. From germline, CDR1 is SNHLY and CDR2 FYNNEI. With regard to this clonotype: Its antigen is currently unknown.

The V call is TRBV2, the J call TRBJ2-7; no DNA is available, so the TRBD1 call from TCRdb remains unchecked. This receptor was taken from a human donor with ulcerative colitis or Crohn's disease, or a healthy co-twin of an affected twin (not recorded which). The sample taken for sequencing was blood. This chain's CDR3 is CASSERGAAYEQYF.